This entry lists 2 T cell receptor beta chains sequenced from one sample in a study of metastatic and nonmetastatic thyroid tumors. MiXCR re-clonotyped the PCR reads for TCRdb. The sample lists under 35,000 clones; approximately 25% were seen once. Patients had received no treatment of any kind before thyroid surgery. The sample consisted of blood. Receptors were obtained from a female donor with papillary thyroid cancer or a benign thyroid nodule (not recorded which). Some clones in this sample may be carry-over from other donors' samples.

This clone was found a few times. V and J are TRBV2 and TRBJ2-5; TRBD1 aligns across 10 bases. The V gene end was trimmed by 5 bases and the J gene end by 5 bases; junction bases not matched to a gene: 5. The CDR3 consists of 14 residues. CDR1 is SNHLY and CDR2 is FYNNEI in the germline V gene. The chain's CDR3 is CASSIDRGPETQYF. CDR3 nucleotides: TGTGCCAGCAGTATAGACAGGGGGCCTGAGACCCAGTACTTC. The full variable domain, rest sourced from reference TRBV2 and TRBJ2-5, is EPEVTQTPSHQVTQMGQEVILRCVPISNHLYFYWYRQILGQKVEFLVSFYNNEISEKSEIFDDQFSVERPDGSNFTLKIRSTKLEDSAMYFCASSIDRGPETQYFGPGTRLLVL.

The sample holds many counts of this clone. J is TRBJ1-2 and V is TRBV6-1, with 8 bases aligning to TRBD1. Trimming removed 0 bases from V and 4 bases from J; junction bases left unmatched: 1. There are 14 residues in the CDR3. CDR1 and CDR2 (germline): MNHNS, SASEGT. The CDR3 DNA follows: TGTGCCAGCAGTGAAGCCGGGACAGGCTATGGCTACACCTTC. Residues: CASSEAGTGYGYTF.